Listed here are 2 T cell receptor beta chains from one sample, sequenced in a study of blood T cell repertoires in COVID-19. Measured with immunoSEQ multiplex PCR; TCRdb has only the in-frame clones, and not every one. The sample carries 140,000 to 150,000 clones, around 84% recorded once. Input material: peripheral blood. The receptor source for this set is a human donor in a cohort sampled during active COVID-19.

The V gene is TRBV11-2, the J gene TRBJ2-1, with TRBD1 matching over 7 bases. Trimming cost V 5 bases and J 1 base; bases outside gene matches: 2. From germline, CDR1 is SGHAT and CDR2 FQNNGV. This CDR3 has 14 residues. CDR3 amino acids: CASSPGQSYNEQFF. The DNA of the CDR3 is TGTGCCAGCAGCCCGGGACAGTCCTACAATGAGCAGTTCTTC.

The chain employs TRBV18 and TRBJ1-3, with TRBD1 identical over 7 bases. Germline V gives CDR1 KGHSH, CDR2 LQKENI. Trimming took 4 bases from V and 0 from J; bases not matched to a gene: 6. The CDR3 contains 16 residues. CDR3 sequence reads: CASSLGQILSGNTIYF. CDR3 coding DNA: TGTGCCAGCTCACTGGGACAGATTCTCTCTGGAAACACCATATATTTT.